This T cell receptor beta chain emerged from a study of tumor-infiltrating lymphocytes in primary liver carcinoma. Study-level points and caveats: Unsorted bulk sampling ruled out any CD4+ versus CD8+ repertoire comparison.

V lost 7 bases to trimming and J lost 4 bases, with 10 bases between them. The CDR3 length is 12 residues. Comments on this clonotype: The antigen is undetermined.

Extraction also yielded germline DNA, while blood RNA was obtained from unsorted whole blood. Before the surgical procedure, around 4 milliliters of peripheral blood were collected. Making TCR beta cDNA involved around 540 ng total RNA and a constant-region primer. It was through three nested multiplex PCR rounds of slightly modified ARM-PCR that TCR beta libraries arose. The first two PCR rounds, approximately 10 cycles each, used TRBV1-TRBV30 forward primers and a C-beta reverse primer. TCRdb re-derived calls from the multiplex PCR reads in MiXCR, one entry per CDR3 protein. The sample holds some 190,000 distinct CDR3 sequences, over 50% seen once.

This chain joins TRBV12-3 or TRBV12-4 and TRBJ2-5; D not certain. The specimen sequenced was peripheral blood. This TCR was sampled from a man aged 35 to 55 with primary liver carcinoma and hepatitis B virus infection. In DNA form, the CDR3 reads TGTGCCAGCAACGTCACCGGAGAGACCCAGTACTTC. Amino acid sequence: CASNVTGETQYF.